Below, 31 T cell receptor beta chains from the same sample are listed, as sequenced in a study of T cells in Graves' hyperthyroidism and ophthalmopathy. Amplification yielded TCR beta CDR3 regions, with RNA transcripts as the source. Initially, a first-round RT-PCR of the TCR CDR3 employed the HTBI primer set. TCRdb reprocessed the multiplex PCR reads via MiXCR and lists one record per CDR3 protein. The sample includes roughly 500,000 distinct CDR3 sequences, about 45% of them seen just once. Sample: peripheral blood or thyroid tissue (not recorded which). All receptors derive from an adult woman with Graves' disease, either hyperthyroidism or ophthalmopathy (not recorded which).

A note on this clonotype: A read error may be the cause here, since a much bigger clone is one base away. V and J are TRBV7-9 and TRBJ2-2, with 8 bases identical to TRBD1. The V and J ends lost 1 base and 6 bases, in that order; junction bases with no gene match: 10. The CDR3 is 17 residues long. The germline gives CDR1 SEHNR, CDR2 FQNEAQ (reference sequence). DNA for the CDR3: TGTGCCAGCAGCTTAGTCCCAGGGGGCGCCGTTGCCGGGGAGCTGTTTTTT. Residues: CASSLVPGGAVAGELFF.

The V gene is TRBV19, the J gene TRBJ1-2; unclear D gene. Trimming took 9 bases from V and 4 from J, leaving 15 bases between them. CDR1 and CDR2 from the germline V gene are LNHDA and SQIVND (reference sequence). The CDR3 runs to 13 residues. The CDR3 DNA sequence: TGTGCCAGCCGCCGGGTCTCTCTCTATGGCTACACCTTC. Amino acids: CASRRVSLYGYTF.

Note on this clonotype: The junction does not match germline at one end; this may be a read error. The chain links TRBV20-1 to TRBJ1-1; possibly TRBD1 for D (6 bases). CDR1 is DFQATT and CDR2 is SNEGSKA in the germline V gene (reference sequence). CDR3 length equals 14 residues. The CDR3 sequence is CSATEGGVNTEALF. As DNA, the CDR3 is TGCAGTGCTACTGAAGGGGGTGTGAACACTGAAGCTCTCTTT.

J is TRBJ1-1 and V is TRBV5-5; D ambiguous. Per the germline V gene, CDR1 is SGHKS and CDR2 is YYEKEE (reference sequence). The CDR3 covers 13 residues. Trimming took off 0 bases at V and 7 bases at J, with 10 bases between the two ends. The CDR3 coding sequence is TGTGCCAGCAGCTTGGAGGTTAATGGTGAAGCTTTCTTT. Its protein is CASSLEVNGEAFF.

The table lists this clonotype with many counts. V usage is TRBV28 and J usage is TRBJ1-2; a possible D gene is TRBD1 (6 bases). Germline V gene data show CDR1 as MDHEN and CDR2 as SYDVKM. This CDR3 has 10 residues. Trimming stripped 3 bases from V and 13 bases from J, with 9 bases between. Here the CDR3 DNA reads TGTGCCAGCAGTTTCGGGGGGCTCACCTTC. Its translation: CASSFGGLTF.

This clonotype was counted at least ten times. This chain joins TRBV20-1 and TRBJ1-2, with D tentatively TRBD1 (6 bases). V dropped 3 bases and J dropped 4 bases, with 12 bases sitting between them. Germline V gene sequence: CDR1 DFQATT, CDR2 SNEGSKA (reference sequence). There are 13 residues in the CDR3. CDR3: CSASHQGSYGYTF. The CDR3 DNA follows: TGCAGTGCTAGTCATCAGGGGTCCTATGGCTACACCTTC.

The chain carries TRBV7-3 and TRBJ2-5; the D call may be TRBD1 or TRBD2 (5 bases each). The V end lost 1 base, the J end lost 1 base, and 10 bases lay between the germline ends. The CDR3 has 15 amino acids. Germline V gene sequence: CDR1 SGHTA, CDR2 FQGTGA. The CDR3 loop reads CASSLMVGAQETQYF. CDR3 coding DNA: TGTGCCAGCAGCTTAATGGTCGGGGCCCAAGAGACCCAGTACTTC.

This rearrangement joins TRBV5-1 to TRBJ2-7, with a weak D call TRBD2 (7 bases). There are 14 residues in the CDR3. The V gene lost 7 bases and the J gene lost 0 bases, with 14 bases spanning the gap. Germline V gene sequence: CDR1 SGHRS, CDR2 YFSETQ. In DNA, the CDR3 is TGCGCCAGCCGGGGGGCGGATAGCTCCTACGAGCAGTACTTC. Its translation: CASRGADSSYEQYF.

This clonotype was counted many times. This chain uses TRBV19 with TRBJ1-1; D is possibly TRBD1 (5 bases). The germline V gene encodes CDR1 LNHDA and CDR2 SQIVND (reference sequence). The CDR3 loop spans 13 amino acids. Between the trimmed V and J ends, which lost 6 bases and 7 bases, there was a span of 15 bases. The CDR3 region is CASSADRKREAFF. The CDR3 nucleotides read TGTGCCAGTAGCGCCGACAGAAAACGTGAAGCTTTCTTT.

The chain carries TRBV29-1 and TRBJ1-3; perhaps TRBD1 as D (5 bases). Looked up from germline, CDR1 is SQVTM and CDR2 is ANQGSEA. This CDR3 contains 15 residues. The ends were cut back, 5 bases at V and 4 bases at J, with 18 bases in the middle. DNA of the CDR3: TGCAGCGTTCTGGGGACGGGAGGGGCCGGAAACACCATATATTTT. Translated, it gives CSVLGTGGAGNTIYF.

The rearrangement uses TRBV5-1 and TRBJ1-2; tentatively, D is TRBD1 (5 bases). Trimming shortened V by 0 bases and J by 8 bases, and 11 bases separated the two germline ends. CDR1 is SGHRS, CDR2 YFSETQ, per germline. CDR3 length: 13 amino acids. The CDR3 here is CASSLAGRTGYTF. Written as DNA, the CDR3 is TGCGCCAGCAGCTTGGCAGGGAGGACCGGCTACACCTTC.

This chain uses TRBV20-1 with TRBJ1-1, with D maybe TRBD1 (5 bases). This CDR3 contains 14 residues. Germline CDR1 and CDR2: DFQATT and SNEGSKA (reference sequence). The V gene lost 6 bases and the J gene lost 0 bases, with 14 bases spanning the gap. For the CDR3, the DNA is TGCAGTGCATCGGAGCAGGGATTGAACACTGAAGCTTTCTTT. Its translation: CSASEQGLNTEAFF.

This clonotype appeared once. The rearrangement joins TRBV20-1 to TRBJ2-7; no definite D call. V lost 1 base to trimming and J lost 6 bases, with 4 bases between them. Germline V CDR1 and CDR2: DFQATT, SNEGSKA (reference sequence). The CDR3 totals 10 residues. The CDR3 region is CSARVLEQYF. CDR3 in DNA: TGCAGTGCTAGAGTGCTCGAGCAGTACTTC.

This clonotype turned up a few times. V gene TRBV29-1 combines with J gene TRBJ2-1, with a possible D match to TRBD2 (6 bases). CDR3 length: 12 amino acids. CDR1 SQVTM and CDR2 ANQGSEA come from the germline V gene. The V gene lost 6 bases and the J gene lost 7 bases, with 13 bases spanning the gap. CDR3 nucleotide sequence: TGCAGCGTGTGGAGGGCAGGGAATGAGCAGTTCTTC. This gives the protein CSVWRAGNEQFF.

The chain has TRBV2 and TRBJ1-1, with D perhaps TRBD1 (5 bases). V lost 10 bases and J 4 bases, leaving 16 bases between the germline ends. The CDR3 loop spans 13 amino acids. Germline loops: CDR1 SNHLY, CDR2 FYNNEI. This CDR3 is CATSKGIGTEAFF. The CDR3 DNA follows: TGTGCCACCTCGAAGGGGATAGGCACTGAAGCTTTCTTT. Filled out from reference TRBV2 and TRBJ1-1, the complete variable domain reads EPEVTQTPSHQVTQMGQEVILRCVPISNHLYFYWYRQILGQKVEFLVSFYNNEISEKSEIFDDQFSVERPDGSNFTLKIRSTKLEDSAMYFCATSKGIGTEAFFGQGTRLTVV.

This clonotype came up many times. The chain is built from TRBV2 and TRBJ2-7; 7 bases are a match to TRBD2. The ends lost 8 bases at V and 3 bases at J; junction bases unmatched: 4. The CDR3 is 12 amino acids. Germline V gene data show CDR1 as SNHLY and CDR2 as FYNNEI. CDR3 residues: CASGRELYEQYF. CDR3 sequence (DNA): TGTGCCAGCGGGCGGGAGCTCTACGAGCAGTACTTC.

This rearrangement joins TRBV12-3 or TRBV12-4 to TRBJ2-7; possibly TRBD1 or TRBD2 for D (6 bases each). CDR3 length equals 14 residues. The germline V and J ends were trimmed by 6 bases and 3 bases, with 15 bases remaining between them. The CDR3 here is CASSLQGGLYEQYF. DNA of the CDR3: TGTGCCAGCAGCTTACAGGGAGGACTCTACGAGCAGTACTTC.

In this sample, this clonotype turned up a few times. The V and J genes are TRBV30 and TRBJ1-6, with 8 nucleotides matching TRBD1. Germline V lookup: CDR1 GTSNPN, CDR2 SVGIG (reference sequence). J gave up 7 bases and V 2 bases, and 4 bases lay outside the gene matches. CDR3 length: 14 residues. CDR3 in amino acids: CAWSRRTGNSPLHF. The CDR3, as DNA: TGTGCCTGGAGTCGGAGGACAGGGAATTCACCCCTCCACTTT. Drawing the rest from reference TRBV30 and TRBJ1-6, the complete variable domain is SQTIHQWPATLVQPVGSPLSLECTVEGTSNPNLYWYRQAAGRGLQLLFYSVGIGQISSEVPQNLSASRPQDRQFILSSKKLLLSDSGFYLCAWSRRTGNSPLHFGNGTRLTVT.

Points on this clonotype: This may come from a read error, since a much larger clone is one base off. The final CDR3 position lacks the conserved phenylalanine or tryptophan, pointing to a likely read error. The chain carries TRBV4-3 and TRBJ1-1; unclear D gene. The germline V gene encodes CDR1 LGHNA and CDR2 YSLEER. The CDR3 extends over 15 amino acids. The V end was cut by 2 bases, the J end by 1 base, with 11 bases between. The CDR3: CASSQSPTSNTEAFL. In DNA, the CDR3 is TGCGCCAGCAGCCAATCTCCAACTTCGAACACTGAAGCTTTCCTT.

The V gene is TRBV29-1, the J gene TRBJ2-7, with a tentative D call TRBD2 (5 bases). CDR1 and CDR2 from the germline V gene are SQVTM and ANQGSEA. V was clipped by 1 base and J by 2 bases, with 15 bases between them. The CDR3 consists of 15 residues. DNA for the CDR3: TGCAGCGTTGAAGCGGGATCTGATGTCACCTACGAGCAGTACTTC. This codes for CSVEAGSDVTYEQYF.

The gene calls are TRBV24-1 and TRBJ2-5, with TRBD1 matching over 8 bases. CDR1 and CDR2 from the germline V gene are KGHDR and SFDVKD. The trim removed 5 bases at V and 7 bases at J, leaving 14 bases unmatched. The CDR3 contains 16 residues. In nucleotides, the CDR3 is TGTGCCACCAGTGTTATAGCAGGGGGCCAAGATGGGACCCAGTACTTC. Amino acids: CATSVIAGGQDGTQYF.

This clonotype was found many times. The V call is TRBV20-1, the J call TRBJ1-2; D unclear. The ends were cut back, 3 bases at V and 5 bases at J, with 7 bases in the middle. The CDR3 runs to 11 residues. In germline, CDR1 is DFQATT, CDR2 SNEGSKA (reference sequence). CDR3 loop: CSASKQYGYTF. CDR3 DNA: TGCAGTGCTAGTAAGCAGTATGGCTACACCTTC.

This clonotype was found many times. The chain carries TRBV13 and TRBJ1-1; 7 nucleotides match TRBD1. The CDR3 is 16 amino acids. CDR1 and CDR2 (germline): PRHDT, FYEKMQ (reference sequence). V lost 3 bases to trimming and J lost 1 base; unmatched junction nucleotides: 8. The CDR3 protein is CASSLLTGTENTEAFF. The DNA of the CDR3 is TGTGCCAGCAGCTTGCTGACCGGGACAGAGAACACTGAAGCTTTCTTT. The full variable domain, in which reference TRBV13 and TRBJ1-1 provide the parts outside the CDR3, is AAGVIQSPRHLIKEKRETATLKCYPIPRHDTVYWYQQGPGQDPQFLISFYEKMQSDKGSIPDRFSAQQFSDYHSELNMSSLELGDSALYFCASSLLTGTENTEAFFGQGTRLTVV.

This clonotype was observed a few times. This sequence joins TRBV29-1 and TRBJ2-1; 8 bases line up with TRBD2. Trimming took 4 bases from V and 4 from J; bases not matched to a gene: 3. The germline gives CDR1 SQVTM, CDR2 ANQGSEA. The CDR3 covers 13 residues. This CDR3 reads CSVAAGAYNEQFF. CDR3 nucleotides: TGCAGCGTTGCAGCGGGAGCGTACAATGAGCAGTTCTTC.

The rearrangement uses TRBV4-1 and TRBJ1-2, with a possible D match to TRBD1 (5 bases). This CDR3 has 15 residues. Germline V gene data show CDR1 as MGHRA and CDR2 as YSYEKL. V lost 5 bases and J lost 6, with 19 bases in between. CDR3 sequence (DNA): TGCGCCAGCAGCGTGAAGAAGGGGACTCTGCATGGCTACACCTTC. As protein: CASSVKKGTLHGYTF.

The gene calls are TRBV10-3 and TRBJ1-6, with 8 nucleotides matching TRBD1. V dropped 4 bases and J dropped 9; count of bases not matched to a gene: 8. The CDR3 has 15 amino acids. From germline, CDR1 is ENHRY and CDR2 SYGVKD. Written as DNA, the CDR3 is TGTGCCATCAGTGCTAGAGGGCAGGGGGCTTCACCCCTCCACTTT. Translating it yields CAISARGQGASPLHF.

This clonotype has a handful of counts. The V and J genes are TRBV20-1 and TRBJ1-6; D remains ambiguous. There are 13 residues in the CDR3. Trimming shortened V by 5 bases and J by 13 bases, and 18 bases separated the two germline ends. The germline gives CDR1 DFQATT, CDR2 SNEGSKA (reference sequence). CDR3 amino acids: CSASSSGSRPLHF. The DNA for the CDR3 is TGCAGTGCTTCTTCTTCAGGTTCCCGTCCCCTCCACTTT.

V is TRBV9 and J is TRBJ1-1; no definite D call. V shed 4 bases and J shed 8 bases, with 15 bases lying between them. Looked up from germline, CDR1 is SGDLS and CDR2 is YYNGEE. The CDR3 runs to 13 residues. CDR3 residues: CASSPDAASEAFF. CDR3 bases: TGTGCCAGCAGCCCTGATGCGGCTTCGGAAGCTTTCTTT. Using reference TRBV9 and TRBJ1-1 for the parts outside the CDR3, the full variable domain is DSGVTQTPKHLITATGQRVTLRCSPRSGDLSVYWYQQSLDQGLQFLIQYYNGEERAKGNILERFSAQQFPDLHSELNLSSLELGDSALYFCASSPDAASEAFFGQGTRLTVV.

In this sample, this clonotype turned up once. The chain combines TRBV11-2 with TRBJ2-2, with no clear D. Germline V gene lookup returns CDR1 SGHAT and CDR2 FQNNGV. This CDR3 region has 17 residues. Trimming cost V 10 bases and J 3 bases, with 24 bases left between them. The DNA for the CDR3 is TGTGCCACCCCGCAAAAGGGAAAAAGGGTTTACACCGGGGAGCTGTTTTTT. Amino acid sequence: CATPQKGKRVYTGELFF.

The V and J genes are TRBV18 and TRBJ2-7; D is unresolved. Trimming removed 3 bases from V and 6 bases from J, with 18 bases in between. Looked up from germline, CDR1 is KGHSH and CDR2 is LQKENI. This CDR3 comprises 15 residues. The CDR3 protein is CASSPLTRSASEQYF. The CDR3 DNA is TGTGCCAGCTCACCGTTGACTCGGTCAGCCAGCGAGCAGTACTTC.

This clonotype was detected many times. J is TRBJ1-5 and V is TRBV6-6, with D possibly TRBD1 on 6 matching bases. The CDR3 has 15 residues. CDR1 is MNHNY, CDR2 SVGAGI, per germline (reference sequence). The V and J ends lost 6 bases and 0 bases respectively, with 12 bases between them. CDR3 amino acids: CASRRTAFSNQPQHF. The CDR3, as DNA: TGTGCCAGCAGGCGGACAGCATTTAGCAATCAGCCCCAGCATTTT.